The TCR beta chain described here comes from a study of regulatory T cells in long-lasting Graves disease. Stated time point: newly diagnosed GD, antithyroid drugs for less than 3 months. Researchers made the TCR library from RNA that was extracted from PBMCs. Whole-study results and caveats: Fewer public clonotypes were shared by new patients (around 990) than by persistent patients (about 2,800). Gene preferences differed: TRBV28, TRBJ1-2, TRBJ2-5 in persistent cases. The researchers studied only peripheral blood, not thyroid tissue.

At least ten counts were recorded for this clonotype. The target antigen is unknown. Arm-PCR with iRepertoire HTBI primers amplified the CDR3 regions for these TCR beta libraries. Original methodology: The identification of about 68 TRBV and some 13 TRBJ segments was made across samples. TCRdb itself ran the multiplex PCR reads through MiXCR, one entry per CDR3 protein. In this record, the V and J calls reflect TCRdb's handling and not the investigators' own analysis. This sample has about 470,000 distinct CDR3 sequences, with under 15% found just once. Germline assignment: CDR1 SEHNR and CDR2 FQNEAQ (reference sequence). Trimming removed 3 bases at V and 3 bases at J, with 12 bases between. This CDR3 has 15 amino acids. These data were also filed under a second study, of T cells in Graves' hyperthyroidism and ophthalmopathy.

This sequence joins TRBV7-9 and TRBJ2-1; the D is unclear. The material was peripheral blood mononuclear cells (PBMCs), obtained at new diagnosis, from a patient treated with antithyroid drugs. The clonotype was recovered from a woman in her 30s with Graves disease. CDR3 sequence (DNA): TGTGCCAGCAGCTTGGCTGGAACCAACTACAATGAGCAGTTCTTC. This translates into CASSLAGTNYNEQFF.